Following are 14 T cell receptor beta chains from one sample sequenced in a study of identical twins (dated by TCRdb to 2016 to 2017). Library construction relied on 5' RACE. The sequencer listed for this sample is Illumina HiSeq 2000. TCRdb passed the public sequencing reads through fastp at Q25 and MiXCR, retaining productive beta sequences. Each record represents a unique CDR3 protein, reported with the most common genes and DNA among its rows. Here the sample has under 800,000 distinct CDR3 sequences; roughly 20% occur a single time. In total, the top ten clones hold around 4.5% of the sample. These sequences were also reported in another study, on T cells expressing NK-cell markers.

The sequenced material came from PBMCs. These receptors were taken from a woman younger than 30 in good health.

CDR3 sequence: CSALRQGRETQYF. Written as DNA, the CDR3 is TGCAGTGCTCTACGGCAGGGTAGAGAGACCCAGTACTTC. The V gene is TRBV20-1, the J gene TRBJ2-5; D is perhaps TRBD1 (5 bases). Germline assignment: CDR1 DFQATT and CDR2 SNEGSKA (reference sequence). V lost 5 bases, J lost 4 bases, and 14 bases lay in between. The CDR3 is made up of 13 amino acids.

The genes are TRBV7-2 and TRBJ2-3, with 10 positions matching TRBD2. The CDR3 is 15 amino acids. With V trimmed by 6 bases and J by 7 bases, 10 bases remained unmatched. CDR1 and CDR2 (germline): SGHTA, FQGNSA. The CDR3 nucleotides are TGTGCCAGCAGTCCAGGGGGACTAGCGATGAATACGCAGTATTTT. It encodes CASSPGGLAMNTQYF. Based on the CDR3 plus reference TRBV7-2 and TRBJ2-3, the full variable domain is GAGVSQSPSNKVTEKGKDVELRCDPISGHTALYWYRQSLGQGLEFLIYFQGNSAPDKSGLPSDRFSAERTGGSVSTLTIQRTQQEDSAVYLCASSPGGLAMNTQYFGPGTRLTVL.

The chain couples TRBV2 to TRBJ2-7; 7 nucleotides line up with TRBD1. After removal of 8 bases from V and 4 bases from J, the junction contained 8 bases not matched to a gene. The CDR3 is 13 residues long. CDR1 SNHLY and CDR2 FYNNEI come from the germline V gene. CDR3 loop: CASEGQLIYEQYF. As DNA, the CDR3 is TGTGCCAGCGAGGGACAGCTAATTTACGAGCAGTACTTC.

This clonotype was found a few times. Here the CDR3 DNA reads TGTGCCAGCAGCCAAGTTGTGGGCACAGATACGCAGTATTTT. It is translated as CASSQVVGTDTQYF. The V and J genes are TRBV3-1 and TRBJ2-3; unclear D gene. This CDR3 region has 14 residues. The V gene's germline CDR1 is LGHDT and CDR2 YNNKEL (reference sequence). Trimming left V 1 base short and J 1 base short, with 6 bases between.

This clonotype was recorded a few times. The chain employs TRBV20-1 and TRBJ2-1; D may match TRBD1 or TRBD2 (5 bases each). The germline V gene encodes CDR1 DFQATT and CDR2 SNEGSKA (reference sequence). V was trimmed by 5 bases and J by 4 bases, leaving 15 bases between them. The CDR3 is made up of 14 amino acids. CDR3 bases: TGCAGTGCTGTTGGGACGGAGACTTACAATGAGCAGTTCTTC. Translation gives CSAVGTETYNEQFF.

This clonotype was counted only a few times. The chain recombines TRBV20-1 with TRBJ2-1; 7 bases align to TRBD2. CDR1 is DFQATT, CDR2 SNEGSKA, per germline (reference sequence). The CDR3 has 14 amino acids. V dropped 6 bases and J dropped 8; count of bases not matched to a gene: 13. CDR3 amino acids: CSAVQLADSHEQFF. The CDR3 coding sequence is TGCAGTGCAGTCCAGCTAGCGGATTCCCATGAGCAGTTCTTC.

This clonotype was observed a few times. The rearrangement links TRBV7-6 to TRBJ2-1; TRBD2 might be the D (7 bases). V lost 11 bases, J lost 2 bases, and 22 bases lay in between. Per the germline V gene, CDR1 is SGHVS and CDR2 is FNYEAQ. The CDR3 has 16 amino acids. CDR3 nucleotide sequence: TGTGCCGGACAGTCCTTAGCGGGCCCGCCCTACAATGAGCAGTTCTTC. Its protein is CAGQSLAGPPYNEQFF.

The chain combines TRBV18 with TRBJ2-7, with 8 nucleotides matching TRBD1. The CDR3 has 17 residues. The V and J ends lost 2 bases and 3 bases, in that order; junction bases with no gene match: 12. The germline gives CDR1 KGHSH, CDR2 LQKENI. The chain's CDR3 is CASSPYELRTGNYEQYF. The CDR3 DNA reads as TGTGCCAGCTCACCATACGAACTTCGGACAGGGAACTACGAGCAGTACTTC.

This clonotype has a handful of counts. The rearrangement joins TRBV11-2 to TRBJ1-2; TRBD1 agrees at 7 bases. Germline CDR1 reads SGHAT; CDR2 reads FQNNGV. The CDR3 length is 15 residues. With V trimmed by 7 bases and J by 8 bases, 16 bases remained unmatched. The CDR3 coding sequence is TGTGCCAGCAACTGGGGACAGAGAATAACTAAGGGCTACACCTTC. Translation gives CASNWGQRITKGYTF. The full variable domain, completed using reference TRBV11-2 and TRBJ1-2, is EAGVAQSPRYKIIEKRQSVAFWCNPISGHATLYWYQQILGQGPKLLIQFQNNGVVDDSQLPKDRFSAERLKGVDSTLKIQPAKLEDSAVYLCASNWGQRITKGYTFGSGTRLTVV.

Only a few counts were recorded for this clonotype. At one of its ends the junction is not consistent with the germline gene, which may arise from a read error. The genes are TRBV9 and TRBJ1-2; TRBD1 is a possible D gene (5 bases). Germline CDR1 and CDR2: SGDLS and YYNGEE. The CDR3 spans 10 residues. Written as DNA, the CDR3 is TGTGCCAGCAGCGGTTGGGACTGGAGCTTC. It is translated as CASSGWDWSF.

This clonotype has a handful of counts. V is TRBV11-2 and J is TRBJ2-7, with 11 bases lining up with TRBD2. The CDR3 has 18 residues. Trimming cost V 5 bases and J 0 bases; bases outside gene matches: 12. Germline V gene sequence: CDR1 SGHAT, CDR2 FQNNGV. CDR3 DNA sequence: TGTGCCAGCAGCCGGAGGAGTAGCGGGGGGGTGAGCTCCTACGAGCAGTACTTC. This translates into CASSRRSSGGVSSYEQYF.

The CDR3: CASNSLSAGANVLTF. DNA for the CDR3: TGTGCCAGCAATTCGCTGAGCGCTGGGGCCAACGTCCTGACTTTC. The chain carries TRBV28 and TRBJ2-6; D is unresolved. V lost 7 bases to trimming and J lost 2 bases, with 12 bases between them. The germline V gene has CDR1 MDHEN and CDR2 SYDVKM. The CDR3 is 15 amino acids. Full variable domain (remainder filled in from reference TRBV28 and TRBJ2-6): DVKVTQSSRYLVKRTGEKVFLECVQDMDHENMFWYRQDPGLGLRLIYFSYDVKMKEKGDIPEGYSVSREKKERFSLILESASTNQTSMYLCASNSLSAGANVLTFGAGSRLTVL.

V is TRBV20-1 and J is TRBJ2-3; unclear D gene. The CDR3 extends over 14 amino acids. V lost 3 bases, J lost 2 bases, and 12 bases lay in between. Germline V gene lookup returns CDR1 DFQATT and CDR2 SNEGSKA (reference sequence). CDR3 nucleotides: TGCAGTGCTAGGAGCCAGACCCTCACAGATACGCAGTATTTT. Translation: CSARSQTLTDTQYF.

The chain carries TRBV11-2 and TRBJ2-7; perhaps TRBD1 as D (6 bases). The CDR3 contains 14 residues. The germline CDR1 and CDR2 sequences are SGHAT and FQNNGV. V lost 2 bases and J 3 bases, leaving 11 bases between the germline ends. CDR3 in amino acids: CASSLQDSYYEQYF. The CDR3 DNA sequence: TGTGCCAGCAGCTTACAGGACAGCTACTACGAGCAGTACTTC. Filled out from reference TRBV11-2 and TRBJ2-7, the complete variable domain reads EAGVAQSPRYKIIEKRQSVAFWCNPISGHATLYWYQQILGQGPKLLIQFQNNGVVDDSQLPKDRFSAERLKGVDSTLKIQPAKLEDSAVYLCASSLQDSYYEQYFGPGTRLTVT.